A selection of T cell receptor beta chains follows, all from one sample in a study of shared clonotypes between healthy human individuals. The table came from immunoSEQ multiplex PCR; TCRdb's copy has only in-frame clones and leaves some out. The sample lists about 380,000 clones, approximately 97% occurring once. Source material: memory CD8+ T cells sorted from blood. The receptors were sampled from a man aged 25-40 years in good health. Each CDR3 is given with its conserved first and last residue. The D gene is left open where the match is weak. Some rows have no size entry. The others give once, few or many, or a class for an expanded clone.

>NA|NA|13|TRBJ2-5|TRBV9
TGTGCCAGCAGCGTACAGTACCAAGAGACCCAGTACTTC
CASSVQYQETQYF
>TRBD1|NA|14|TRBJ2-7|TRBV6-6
TGTGCCAGCAGCACGGGACAGCCGACCTACGAGCAGTACTTC
CASSTGQPTYEQYF
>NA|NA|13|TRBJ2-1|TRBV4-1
TGCGCCAGCAGCCAGAGGATAAACAATGAGCAGTTCTTC
CASSQRINNEQFF
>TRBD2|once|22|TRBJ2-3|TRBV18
TGTGCCAGCTCCCTCTTAACTAGACCGCTCACGACTAGCGGGAGGCCCACAGATACGCAGTATTTT
CASSLLTRPLTTSGRPTDTQYF
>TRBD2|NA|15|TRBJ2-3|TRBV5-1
TGCGCCAGCAGCTTTGGCGGGAGGCGCACAGATACGCAGTATTTT
CASSFGGRRTDTQYF
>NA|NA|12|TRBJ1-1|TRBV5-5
TGTGCCAGCAGCGGACCTGGGTTTAGAGCTTTCTTT
CASSGPGFRAFF
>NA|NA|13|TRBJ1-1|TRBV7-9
TGTGCCAGCAGCTTACGGGGACAAAATGAAGCTTTCTTT
CASSLRGQNEAFF
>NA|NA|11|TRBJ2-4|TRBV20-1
TGCAGTGCTAGCGCCAAAAACATTCAGTACTTC
CSASAKNIQYF
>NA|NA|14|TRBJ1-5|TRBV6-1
TGTGCCAGTGACAGGACCCTTAGCAATCAGCCCCAGCATTTT
CASDRTLSNQPQHF
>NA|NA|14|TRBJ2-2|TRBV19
TGTGCCAGTAGTATCCCCTACAGGGCCGGGGAGCTGTTTTTT
CASSIPYRAGELFF
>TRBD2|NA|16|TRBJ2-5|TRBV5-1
TGCGCCAGCAGCTTGACTCTAGCGGGGTTAGGGGAGACCCAGTACTTC
CASSLTLAGLGETQYF
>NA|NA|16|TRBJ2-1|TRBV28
TGTGCCAGCAGTTCCGCGATAGGGGGGGGACACAATGAGCAGTTCTTC
CASSSAIGGGHNEQFF
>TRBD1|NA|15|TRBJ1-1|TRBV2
TGTGCCAGCAGTGAAGCAGGGCAGGGGGGCACTGAAGCTTTCTTT
CASSEAGQGGTEAFF
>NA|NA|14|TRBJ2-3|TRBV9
TGTGCCAGCAGCGTAGATGCAGACACAGATACGCAGTATTTT
CASSVDADTDTQYF
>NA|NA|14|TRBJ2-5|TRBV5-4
TGTGCCAGCAGCTTGCGAGGGTCCCAAGAGACCCAGTACTTC
CASSLRGSQETQYF
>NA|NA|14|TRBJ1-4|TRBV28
TGTGCCAGCCGACAGTTGGGGACTAATGAAAAACTGTTTTTT
CASRQLGTNEKLFF
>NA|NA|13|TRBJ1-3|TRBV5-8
TGTGCCAGCAGCTTAGGGGTACGGAACACCATATATTTT
CASSLGVRNTIYF
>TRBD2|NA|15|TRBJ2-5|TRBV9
TGTGCCAGCAGCCGAACAACTAGCGGCCAAGAGACCCAGTACTTC
CASSRTTSGQETQYF
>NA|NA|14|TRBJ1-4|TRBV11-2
TGTGCCAGCAGCTTAACCAGGGATAATGAAAAACTGTTTTTT
CASSLTRDNEKLFF
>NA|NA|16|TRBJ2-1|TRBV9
TGTGCCAGCAGCGTAGACTCCTCGCGCGTACGCGATGAGCAGTTCTTC
CASSVDSSRVRDEQFF
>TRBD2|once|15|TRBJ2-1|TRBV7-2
TGTGCCAGCAGCCCTGGACTAGCGGGAGGCAATGAGCAGTTCTTC
CASSPGLAGGNEQFF
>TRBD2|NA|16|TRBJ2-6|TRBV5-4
TGTGCCAGCAGCCCCACAGCGGGATCTGGGGCCAACGTCCTGACTTTC
CASSPTAGSGANVLTF
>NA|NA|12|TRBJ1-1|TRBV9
TGTGCCAGCAGCGTAGGAGACACTGAAGCTTTCTTT
CASSVGDTEAFF
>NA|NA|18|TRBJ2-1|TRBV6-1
TGTGCCAGCAGTGTAGTGGTGGGGCCAAGGAGCTCCTACAATGAGCAGTTCTTC
CASSVVVGPRSSYNEQFF
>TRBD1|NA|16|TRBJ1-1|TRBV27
TGTGCCAGCAGACTCGGGACAGGGGGCGGGAGGACTGAAGCTTTCTTT
CASRLGTGGGRTEAFF
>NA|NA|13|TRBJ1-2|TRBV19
TGTGCCAGTAGTAGTTCGTTGGGGGCTGGCTACACCTTC
CASSSSLGAGYTF
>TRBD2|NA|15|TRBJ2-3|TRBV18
TGTGCCAGCTCCCGACTAGCGGGAGATCCAGATACGCAGTATTTT
CASSRLAGDPDTQYF
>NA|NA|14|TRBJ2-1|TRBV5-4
TGTGCCAGCAGCTTAGTATCCGGGGCCAATGAGCAGTTCTTC
CASSLVSGANEQFF
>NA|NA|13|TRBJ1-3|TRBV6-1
TGTGCCAGCAATCCAGGGTCCGGAAACACCATATATTTT
CASNPGSGNTIYF
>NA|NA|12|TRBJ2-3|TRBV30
TGTGCCTGCCTCGACAGGAGGGATACGCAGTATTTT
CACLDRRDTQYF
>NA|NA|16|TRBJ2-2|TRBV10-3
TGTGCCTCGAGGGGCACAGGGCGGACAGTGGGCGGGGAGCTGTTTTTT
CASRGTGRTVGGELFF
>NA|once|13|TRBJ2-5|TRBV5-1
TGCGCCAGCAGCGCCGGGACGGAAGAGACCCAGTACTTC
CASSAGTEETQYF
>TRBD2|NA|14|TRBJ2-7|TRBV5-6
TGTGCCAGCAGCTTGGGTGGGAGGGCCTACGAGCAGTACTTC
CASSLGGRAYEQYF